Below, 23 T cell receptor beta chains from the same sample are listed, as sequenced in a study of blood T cell repertoires in COVID-19. This table comes from immunoSEQ multiplex PCR, and its TCRdb copy is limited to in-frame clones, with some not included. The sample lists 100,000 to 150,000 clones; 75% to 85% were seen once. The sequencing input was peripheral blood. The receptors shown here come from a man in his forties or fifties with active or convalescent COVID-19.

The CDR3 is CASSYRTEPDYGYTF. The CDR3 nucleotides are TGTGCCAGCAGTTACCGGACAGAACCAGACTATGGCTACACCTTC. The chain uses TRBV6-5 and TRBJ1-2; D possibly corresponds to TRBD1 (6 bases). V lost 2 bases, J lost 3 bases, and 13 bases lay in between. The CDR3 loop spans 15 amino acids. CDR1 and CDR2 (germline): MNHEY, SVGAGI.

The rearrangement joins TRBV5-1 to TRBJ1-1; possibly TRBD1 for D (5 bases). With 0 bases removed from V and 10 bases from J, the gap between germline ends came to 10 bases. The CDR3 extends over 12 amino acids. Germline V lookup: CDR1 SGHRS, CDR2 YFSETQ. CDR3 DNA sequence: TGCGCCAGCAGCTTGGAAGGGGAGGTAGCTTTCTTT. The encoded protein is CASSLEGEVAFF.

V gene TRBV5-8 combines with J gene TRBJ1-5; D is unclear. This CDR3 spans 13 amino acids. Trimming took off 0 bases at V and 6 bases at J, with 7 bases between the two ends. Germline V gives CDR1 SGHTS, CDR2 YDEGEE. The CDR3 DNA reads as TGTGCCAGCAGCTTGGCAGCGGGTCAGCCCCAGCATTTT. Encoded protein: CASSLAAGQPQHF.

V usage is TRBV29-1 and J usage is TRBJ1-4; D unresolved. Germline V lookup: CDR1 SQVTM, CDR2 ANQGSEA. This CDR3 region has 13 residues. V lost 3 bases, J lost 0 bases, and 5 bases lay in between. CDR3 bases: TGCAGCGTTGAGGAGGCAACTAATGAAAAACTGTTTTTT. Translation: CSVEEATNEKLFF.

This clone has a handful of counts. V gene TRBV5-1 combines with J gene TRBJ2-3; D is ambiguous. CDR3 size: 12 residues. The ends were cut back, 2 bases at V and 2 bases at J, with 3 bases in the middle. From germline, CDR1 is SGHRS and CDR2 YFSETQ. The CDR3 DNA sequence: TGCGCCAGCAGCTTTAACACAGATACGCAGTATTTT. It translates to CASSFNTDTQYF.

The chain has TRBV4-1 and TRBJ2-2, with D perhaps TRBD2 (5 bases). Per the germline V gene, CDR1 is MGHRA and CDR2 is YSYEKL. The CDR3 covers 18 residues. The ends were cut back, 4 bases at V and 7 bases at J, with 25 bases in the middle. CDR3 in amino acids: CASSPSLSESGPGGELFF. CDR3 nucleotides: TGCGCCAGCAGCCCGTCTCTAAGCGAGAGCGGCCCCGGCGGGGAGCTGTTTTTT.

In its sample, this clone was seen many times. V usage is TRBV2 and J usage is TRBJ2-7; weak D call: TRBD2 (6 bases). V was pared by 7 bases and J by 6 bases, with 19 bases between. CDR1 is SNHLY and CDR2 is FYNNEI in the germline V gene. CDR3 length equals 14 residues. CDR3 amino acids: CASTTWMEGGEQYF. The CDR3 region has the DNA TGTGCCAGCACAACGTGGATGGAGGGTGGCGAGCAGTACTTC.

This chain links TRBV11-2 with TRBJ2-7, with D perhaps TRBD2 (6 bases). This CDR3 is 14 amino acids long. V lost 5 bases to trimming and J lost 0 bases, with 11 bases between them. The germline V gene has CDR1 SGHAT and CDR2 FQNNGV. CDR3 nucleotide sequence: TGTGCCAGCAGCACCGACGGGAGCTCCTACGAGCAGTACTTC. This sequence encodes CASSTDGSSYEQYF.

This clone appeared a few times. The V and J genes are TRBV28 and TRBJ1-1; TRBD1 might be the D (6 bases). Per the germline V gene, CDR1 is MDHEN and CDR2 is SYDVKM. The CDR3 is 12 residues long. Trimming took off 1 base at V and 7 bases at J, with 7 bases between the two ends. This chain's CDR3 is CASSLFRGEAFF. The DNA for the CDR3 is TGTGCCAGCAGTTTATTCAGGGGTGAAGCTTTCTTT.

Many counts were recorded for this clone. This chain connects TRBV5-1 to TRBJ2-5; 8 bases are shared with TRBD2. V dropped 7 bases and J dropped 5; count of bases not matched to a gene: 13. CDR1 and CDR2 from the germline V gene are SGHRS and YFSETQ. CDR3 size: 15 residues. This CDR3 reads CASCPSGGTGETQYF. The CDR3 region has the DNA TGCGCCAGCTGCCCCAGCGGGGGAACAGGGGAGACCCAGTACTTC.

The rearrangement joins TRBV4-1 to TRBJ1-2, with 8 nucleotides matching TRBD1. The CDR3 loop spans 15 amino acids. With 5 bases clipped from V and 4 bases from J, the junction kept 9 bases outside the gene matches. Germline CDR1 MGHRA, CDR2 YSYEKL. The CDR3 reads CASSYSDRVLYGYTF. For the CDR3, the DNA is TGCGCCAGCAGCTATTCGGACAGGGTTCTCTATGGCTACACCTTC.

In this sample, this clone turned up a few times. The chain joins TRBV5-4 to TRBJ2-7, with 8 bases lining up with TRBD2. The CDR3 length is 14 residues. Unmatched junction bases numbered 5, after V lost 4 bases and J lost 2 bases. CDR1 is SGHNT, CDR2 YYREEE, per germline (reference sequence). This chain's CDR3 is CASSLTSVPYEQYF. CDR3 bases: TGTGCCAGCAGCCTGACTAGCGTCCCCTACGAGCAGTACTTC.

The gene calls are TRBV30 and TRBJ1-2; no reliable D call. This CDR3 has 12 amino acids. With 2 bases removed from V and 6 bases from J, the gap between germline ends came to 10 bases. Per the germline V gene, CDR1 is GTSNPN and CDR2 is SVGIG (reference sequence). CDR3 DNA: TGTGCCTGGAGTCTCGGGTTCGATGGCTACACCTTC. Amino acid sequence: CAWSLGFDGYTF.

The chain has TRBV27 and TRBJ2-3; possibly TRBD1 for D (5 bases). Germline values: CDR1 MNHEY, CDR2 SMNVEV (reference sequence). The CDR3 is 14 amino acids. Trimming removed 3 bases from V and 2 bases from J, with 9 bases in between. CDR3 protein: CASSFLDNTDTQYF. The CDR3 coding sequence is TGTGCCAGCAGTTTTTTGGACAACACAGATACGCAGTATTTT.

This clone was seen at least ten times. V gene TRBV27 combines with J gene TRBJ1-2, with D perhaps matching TRBD1 (6 bases). V lost 8 bases and J lost 0, with 22 bases in between. CDR3 length: 17 amino acids. Per the germline V gene, CDR1 is MNHEY and CDR2 is SMNVEV (reference sequence). The CDR3 protein is CASGPNPISGANYGYTF. The CDR3 DNA sequence: TGTGCCAGCGGACCAAACCCAATATCAGGGGCTAACTATGGCTACACCTTC.

The chain couples TRBV4-1 to TRBJ1-1, with 11 bases matching TRBD1. This CDR3 comprises 15 residues. Germline trimming cut 3 bases from V and 3 bases from J; bases unmatched to any gene: 3. Germline lookup yields CDR1 MGHRA and CDR2 YSYEKL. Here the CDR3 DNA reads TGCGCCAGCAGCCAGAGGACAGGGGGCTACACTGAAGCTTTCTTT. This encodes CASSQRTGGYTEAFF.

This chain links TRBV6-8 with TRBJ1-4; 8 bases are a match to TRBD1. CDR1 MNHGY and CDR2 SAAAGT come from the germline V gene. The junction had 16 bases not matched to a gene; V was cut back by 6 bases and J by 7 bases. The CDR3 spans 17 residues. CDR3 amino acids: CASSRPGQGEWSEKLFF. CDR3 nucleotide sequence: TGTGCCAGCAGCCGCCCAGGACAGGGCGAGTGGAGTGAAAAACTGTTTTTT.

V usage is TRBV7-9 and J usage is TRBJ2-7; 13 bases are shared with TRBD2. Per the germline V gene, CDR1 is SEHNR and CDR2 is FQNEAQ (reference sequence). The CDR3 runs to 16 residues. V shed 5 bases, J shed 4 bases, and the junction held 8 bases outside the gene matches. CDR3 residues: CASSHTSGRAPYEQYF. CDR3 bases: TGTGCCAGCAGCCATACTAGCGGGAGGGCCCCTTACGAGCAGTACTTC. The whole variable domain, filled in from reference TRBV7-9 and TRBJ2-7, reads DTGVSQNPRHKITKRGQNVTFRCDPISEHNRLYWYRQTLGQGPEFLTYFQNEAQLEKSRLLSDRFSAERPKGSFSTLEIQRTEQGDSAMYLCASSHTSGRAPYEQYFGPGTRLTVT.

The CDR3 sequence is CSVETNTEAFF. DNA for the CDR3: TGCAGCGTTGAGACTAACACTGAAGCTTTCTTT. This chain links TRBV29-1 with TRBJ1-1, with D unclear. The CDR3 is 11 amino acids. Germline V gene lookup returns CDR1 SQVTM and CDR2 ANQGSEA. V lost 3 bases and J lost 2, with 4 bases in between.

This clone came up once. The CDR3 reads CASSYGGPKTEAFF. The DNA for the CDR3 is TGTGCCAGCAGCTATGGGGGCCCGAAGACTGAAGCTTTCTTT. V usage is TRBV7-3 and J usage is TRBJ1-1, with D tentatively TRBD1 (6 bases). CDR3 length equals 14 residues. Germline CDR1 and CDR2: SGHTA and FQGTGA. V shed 4 bases and J shed 5 bases, with 14 bases lying between them.

This chain links TRBV6-5 with TRBJ2-1; TRBD2 matches 8 bases. Germline values: CDR1 MNHEY, CDR2 SVGAGI. V shed 8 bases and J 8 bases; nucleotides not matched to a gene: 11. CDR3 size: 14 residues. The DNA for the CDR3 is TGTGCCAGCGATGGGGGGACTAGTACCGATGAGCAGTTCTTC. Translating gives CASDGGTSTDEQFF.

The gene calls are TRBV9 and TRBJ2-1; TRBD2 matches at 9 bases. CDR1 SGDLS and CDR2 YYNGEE come from the germline V gene. The V segment lost 5 bases and the J segment 2 bases; nucleotides outside the gene matches: 11. The CDR3 sequence is 17 residues long. CDR3 residues: CASRPAGGAVPYNEQFF. CDR3 bases: TGTGCCAGCAGACCTGCGGGGGGGGCGGTCCCCTACAATGAGCAGTTCTTC.

The chain employs TRBV11-2 and TRBJ1-2, with D maybe TRBD1 (6 bases). CDR3 length equals 13 residues. CDR1 is SGHAT and CDR2 is FQNNGV in the germline V gene. Trimming left V 5 bases short and J 8 bases short, with 15 bases between. CDR3 sequence: CASSTLNGGGYTF. DNA for the CDR3: TGTGCCAGCAGCACATTGAATGGGGGCGGCTACACCTTC.